A selection of T cell receptor beta chains follows, all from one sample in a study of cytomegalovirus exposure and HLA in healthy donors. Libraries were prepared by immunoSEQ multiplex PCR; TCRdb keeps only in-frame clonotypes and omits some of them. The sample is made up of over 70,000 clones, and the top ten hold approximately 5.3% of it. Sequenced sample: PBMCs. These receptors originate from a middle-aged woman in good health and CMV-seropositive. Each CDR3 is given with its conserved first and last residue. A D gene is named only where the DNA matches it firmly. Some rows have no size entry. The others give once, few or many, or a class for an expanded clone.

d_call: TRBD1
clone_size: -
j_call: TRBJ1-2
v_call: TRBV5-1
cdr3_nt: TGCGCCAGCAGCTTGGGGGACAGGGATGGCTACACCTTC
cdr3_aa: CASSLGDRDGYTF

d_call: -
clone_size: -
j_call: TRBJ2-1
v_call: TRBV11-2
cdr3_nt: TGTGCCAGCAGCTTTTCTCACCGCCGGAGCTCCTACAATGAGCAGTTCTTC
cdr3_aa: CASSFSHRRSSYNEQFF

d_call: -
clone_size: -
j_call: TRBJ1-5
v_call: TRBV18
cdr3_nt: TGTGCCAGCTCCGGACAGTCCAATCAGCCCCAGCATTTT
cdr3_aa: CASSGQSNQPQHF

d_call: -
clone_size: -
j_call: TRBJ2-1
v_call: TRBV15
cdr3_nt: TGTGCCACCAGCAGAGCTACAGTAGGGGATGAGCAGTTCTTC
cdr3_aa: CATSRATVGDEQFF

d_call: -
clone_size: -
j_call: TRBJ2-7
v_call: TRBV15
cdr3_nt: TGTGCCACCAGCAGAGATCAGGTATCCTACGAGCAGTACTTC
cdr3_aa: CATSRDQVSYEQYF

d_call: TRBD1
clone_size: -
j_call: TRBJ2-5
v_call: TRBV27
cdr3_nt: TGTGCCAGCAGTTTATCGCCAGGGGGCGTCGAGACCCAGTACTTC
cdr3_aa: CASSLSPGGVETQYF

d_call: TRBD2
clone_size: -
j_call: TRBJ2-1
v_call: TRBV11-2
cdr3_nt: TGTGCCAGCAGCTTAACCATAAAGGGGGCTGGACTAGCGAGGAATGAGCAGTTCTTC
cdr3_aa: CASSLTIKGAGLARNEQFF

d_call: TRBD1
clone_size: -
j_call: TRBJ1-3
v_call: TRBV7-8
cdr3_nt: TGTGCCAGCAAAGGGACAGGGAGATCTGGAAACACCATATATTTT
cdr3_aa: CASKGTGRSGNTIYF

d_call: -
clone_size: -
j_call: TRBJ1-4
v_call: TRBV4-2
cdr3_nt: TGTGCCAGCAGCCAAGATACAGAGGGTGATAATGAAAAACTGTTTTTT
cdr3_aa: CASSQDTEGDNEKLFF

d_call: TRBD2
clone_size: -
j_call: TRBJ2-5
v_call: TRBV11-3
cdr3_nt: TGTGCCAGCAGCTACCGCGGGGGGGCAGAGACCCAGTACTTC
cdr3_aa: CASSYRGGAETQYF

d_call: -
clone_size: -
j_call: TRBJ1-1
v_call: TRBV5-1
cdr3_nt: TGCGCCAGCAGCTTGGTACCAGGGAACACTGAAGCTTTCTTT
cdr3_aa: CASSLVPGNTEAFF

d_call: TRBD1
clone_size: -
j_call: TRBJ2-7
v_call: TRBV19
cdr3_nt: TGTGCCAGTAGTATGGGACAGGGAGGGAACGAGCAGTACTTC
cdr3_aa: CASSMGQGGNEQYF

d_call: -
clone_size: -
j_call: TRBJ1-2
v_call: TRBV4-2
cdr3_nt: TGTGCCAGCAGCCTACAGACCCCCTATGGCTACACCTTC
cdr3_aa: CASSLQTPYGYTF

d_call: -
clone_size: -
j_call: TRBJ2-1
v_call: TRBV4-1
cdr3_nt: TGCGCCAGCAGCCAAGACCTAGGTGGGAATGAGCAGTTCTTC
cdr3_aa: CASSQDLGGNEQFF

d_call: -
clone_size: -
j_call: TRBJ2-1
v_call: TRBV6-4
cdr3_nt: TGTGCCACAGGAGGAGGGGGCGGCAATGAGCAGTTCTTC
cdr3_aa: CATGGGGGNEQFF

d_call: TRBD2
clone_size: -
j_call: TRBJ2-3
v_call: TRBV18
cdr3_nt: TGTGCCAGCTCCCCCAGCGGGGGGGAATCAGATACGCAGTATTTT
cdr3_aa: CASSPSGGESDTQYF

d_call: -
clone_size: -
j_call: TRBJ1-5
v_call: TRBV2
cdr3_nt: TGTGCCAGCAGTGTACAGGTTCAGCCCCAGCATTTT
cdr3_aa: CASSVQVQPQHF

d_call: -
clone_size: -
j_call: TRBJ2-5
v_call: TRBV28
cdr3_nt: TGTGCCAGCTCCCTGGGGGCCCAAGAGACCCAGTACTTC
cdr3_aa: CASSLGAQETQYF

d_call: TRBD2
clone_size: -
j_call: TRBJ2-7
v_call: TRBV5-1
cdr3_nt: TGCGCCAGCAGCTTGACTAGCGGCACATATTACGAGCAGTACTTC
cdr3_aa: CASSLTSGTYYEQYF

d_call: TRBD1
clone_size: -
j_call: TRBJ1-3
v_call: TRBV18
cdr3_nt: TGTGCCAGCTCACCGACAGGGCCCAATATGAACTCTGGAAACACCATATATTTT
cdr3_aa: CASSPTGPNMNSGNTIYF

d_call: TRBD2
clone_size: -
j_call: TRBJ2-4
v_call: TRBV15
cdr3_nt: TGTGCCACCAGCACACTCCGATCTAGCGGGGGGGCCGGAAACATTCAGTACTTC
cdr3_aa: CATSTLRSSGGAGNIQYF

d_call: -
clone_size: -
j_call: TRBJ1-5
v_call: TRBV19
cdr3_nt: TGTGCCAGTAGTATAACGGGGGGCAATCAGCCCCAGCATTTT
cdr3_aa: CASSITGGNQPQHF

d_call: -
clone_size: -
j_call: TRBJ1-3
v_call: TRBV7-3
cdr3_nt: TGTGCCAGCAGCCGCGGGCCTGGAAACACCATATATTTT
cdr3_aa: CASSRGPGNTIYF

d_call: TRBD1
clone_size: -
j_call: TRBJ1-2
v_call: TRBV7-3
cdr3_nt: TGTGCCAGCAGCGAGGGACAGGAGGGTCGGCACGGCTACACCTTC
cdr3_aa: CASSEGQEGRHGYTF

d_call: -
clone_size: -
j_call: TRBJ2-7
v_call: TRBV11-3
cdr3_nt: TGTGCCAGCAGCTTAGATAAGCGCTACGAGCAGTACTTC
cdr3_aa: CASSLDKRYEQYF

d_call: TRBD1
clone_size: -
j_call: TRBJ2-7
v_call: TRBV6-5
cdr3_nt: TGTGCCAGCAGAACACAGGGGGCGATCTACGAGCAGTACTTC
cdr3_aa: CASRTQGAIYEQYF

d_call: TRBD2
clone_size: -
j_call: TRBJ2-7
v_call: TRBV29-1
cdr3_nt: TGCAGCGTGTTAAAACTAGCGGGGACCTTTTACGAGCAGTACTTC
cdr3_aa: CSVLKLAGTFYEQYF

d_call: -
clone_size: medium-sized
j_call: TRBJ1-2
v_call: TRBV6-6
cdr3_nt: TGTGCCAGCACCCACGGAGAGGGCGGCTATGGCTACACCTTC
cdr3_aa: CASTHGEGGYGYTF

d_call: TRBD1
clone_size: -
j_call: TRBJ2-7
v_call: TRBV10-3
cdr3_nt: TGTGCCATCAGTTCGAGACAGGGTTACTACGAGCAGTACTTC
cdr3_aa: CAISSRQGYYEQYF

d_call: TRBD1
clone_size: -
j_call: TRBJ1-4
v_call: TRBV25-1
cdr3_nt: TGTGCCAGCAGTGACGGGACAGTTCATGCGAGGAAACTGTTTTTT
cdr3_aa: CASSDGTVHARKLFF

d_call: -
clone_size: -
j_call: TRBJ2-2
v_call: TRBV2
cdr3_nt: TGTGCCAGCAGTGAAGCGACATCCGGGGAGCTGTTTTTT
cdr3_aa: CASSEATSGELFF

d_call: -
clone_size: -
j_call: TRBJ1-1
v_call: TRBV11-2
cdr3_nt: TGTGCCAGCAGCTTATACGCTTCGGTCTTGAACACTGAAGCTTTCTTT
cdr3_aa: CASSLYASVLNTEAFF

d_call: -
clone_size: -
j_call: TRBJ2-5
v_call: TRBV6-5
cdr3_nt: TGTGCCAGCAGTTACTTTCCTATTTCAGAGACCCAGTACTTC
cdr3_aa: CASSYFPISETQYF

d_call: TRBD1
clone_size: -
j_call: TRBJ2-2
v_call: TRBV14
cdr3_nt: TGTGCCAGCAGCCAAGGGCCCGGGACAGCTATCACCGGGGAGCTGTTTTTT
cdr3_aa: CASSQGPGTAITGELFF

d_call: -
clone_size: -
j_call: TRBJ2-3
v_call: TRBV19
cdr3_nt: TGTGCCAGTAGTTACAGGGTGGGGATTCCCTCAGATACGCAGTATTTT
cdr3_aa: CASSYRVGIPSDTQYF

d_call: -
clone_size: -
j_call: TRBJ2-7
v_call: TRBV14
cdr3_nt: TGTGCCAGCAGCCAAGCCAGGGCGGTATACGAGCAGTACTTC
cdr3_aa: CASSQARAVYEQYF

d_call: -
clone_size: -
j_call: TRBJ1-5
v_call: TRBV28
cdr3_nt: TGTGCCAGCAGTTTCGGGAATCAGCCCCAGCATTTT
cdr3_aa: CASSFGNQPQHF

d_call: -
clone_size: -
j_call: TRBJ1-4
v_call: TRBV11-2
cdr3_nt: TGTGCCAGCAGCCCCCGTCCCCCCAACTCTGGTGAAAAACTGTTTTTT
cdr3_aa: CASSPRPPNSGEKLFF

d_call: TRBD1
clone_size: -
j_call: TRBJ1-3
v_call: TRBV6-5
cdr3_nt: TGTGCCAGCAGCCGGGACAGGATAGACACCATATATTTT
cdr3_aa: CASSRDRIDTIYF

d_call: -
clone_size: -
j_call: TRBJ1-2
v_call: TRBV15
cdr3_nt: TGTGCCACCAGCAGAGATCGGTCAGGAACCTATGGCTACACCTTC
cdr3_aa: CATSRDRSGTYGYTF

d_call: TRBD2
clone_size: -
j_call: TRBJ2-3
v_call: TRBV7-6
cdr3_nt: TGTGCCAGCAGCCCATACAGACTAGCGGGACCAGATACGCAGTATTTT
cdr3_aa: CASSPYRLAGPDTQYF

d_call: -
clone_size: -
j_call: TRBJ2-1
v_call: TRBV29-1
cdr3_nt: TGCAGCGTTGTACAGGGTACCTACAATGAGCAGTTCTTC
cdr3_aa: CSVVQGTYNEQFF

d_call: TRBD2
clone_size: -
j_call: TRBJ2-7
v_call: TRBV15
cdr3_nt: TGTGCCACCAGCAGTAAAGCGGGAGCGATTTACGAGCAGTACTTC
cdr3_aa: CATSSKAGAIYEQYF

d_call: TRBD1
clone_size: -
j_call: TRBJ2-1
v_call: TRBV9
cdr3_nt: TGTGCCAGCAGCGGCGAGAGGCAGGGGGTTGGCTACAATGAGCAGTTCTTC
cdr3_aa: CASSGERQGVGYNEQFF

d_call: -
clone_size: -
j_call: TRBJ1-1
v_call: TRBV6-4
cdr3_nt: TGTGCCAGCAGTGACTCGATGAGGGTAGCCAACACTGAAGCTTTCTTT
cdr3_aa: CASSDSMRVANTEAFF

d_call: -
clone_size: -
j_call: TRBJ1-3
v_call: TRBV7-6
cdr3_nt: TGTGCCAGCAGCTTACGGACAGCTGAATCAGACTCTGGAAACACCATATATTTT
cdr3_aa: CASSLRTAESDSGNTIYF

d_call: TRBD2
clone_size: -
j_call: TRBJ2-5
v_call: TRBV4-2
cdr3_nt: TGTGCCAGCAGCCAAAGAGCGGGGACGCAAGAGACCCAGTACTTC
cdr3_aa: CASSQRAGTQETQYF

d_call: -
clone_size: -
j_call: TRBJ2-1
v_call: TRBV7-3
cdr3_nt: TGTGCCAGCAGCGCCATAGCGGATACCTACAATGAGCAGTTCTTC
cdr3_aa: CASSAIADTYNEQFF

d_call: TRBD1
clone_size: -
j_call: TRBJ1-1
v_call: TRBV15
cdr3_nt: TGTGCCACCAGCAGGGGACAGCCAAAGAACACTGAAGCTTTCTTT
cdr3_aa: CATSRGQPKNTEAFF

d_call: TRBD2
clone_size: -
j_call: TRBJ2-3
v_call: TRBV9
cdr3_nt: TGTGCCAGCAGCGCCCCCGGTGGTGTAGCGGGGGTAACAGATACGCAGTATTTT
cdr3_aa: CASSAPGGVAGVTDTQYF

d_call: TRBD2
clone_size: -
j_call: TRBJ2-1
v_call: TRBV30
cdr3_nt: TGTGCCTGGAGTGCTAGCGGGTTGTACAATGAGCAGTTCTTC
cdr3_aa: CAWSASGLYNEQFF

d_call: -
clone_size: -
j_call: TRBJ1-1
v_call: TRBV25-1
cdr3_nt: TGTGCCTCTTCCCCCACAGGGATGACTGAAGCTTTCTTT
cdr3_aa: CASSPTGMTEAFF

d_call: TRBD2
clone_size: -
j_call: TRBJ2-7
v_call: TRBV5-4
cdr3_nt: TGTGCCAGCAGCTTGAAGCGGGAGGTGGGGTTGGACGAGCAGTACTTC
cdr3_aa: CASSLKREVGLDEQYF

d_call: TRBD2
clone_size: -
j_call: TRBJ2-7
v_call: TRBV7-3
cdr3_nt: TGTGCCAGCAGCTTAGTCCTAGCGGGGGCTAGTGAGCAGTACTTC
cdr3_aa: CASSLVLAGASEQYF

d_call: -
clone_size: -
j_call: TRBJ1-2
v_call: TRBV4-2
cdr3_nt: TGTGCCAGCTGCCGCGAGGGTTACTATGGCTACACCTTC
cdr3_aa: CASCREGYYGYTF